This is a list of T cell receptor beta chains from one sample in a study of blood T cells in healthy people across ages. TCRdb itself ran the 5' RACE reads through MiXCR, one entry per CDR3 protein. The sample lists roughly 1.9 million distinct CDR3 sequences, about 39% occurring once. The material sequenced was blood. These receptor sequences come from a human donor in good health. CDR3s include the opening cysteine and the closing phenylalanine or tryptophan. D genes are given only for firm matches. Some rows have no size entry. The others give once, few or many, or a class for an expanded clone.

size	V	D	J	CDR3	DNA
.	TRBV29-1	.	TRBJ2-7	CSVEVGHYSSYEQYF	TGCAGCGTTGAAGTGGGACACTATAGCTCCTACGAGCAGTACTTC
few	TRBV6-2/TRBV6-3	TRBD1	TRBJ1-1	CASSNWDRGGTEAFF	TGTGCCAGCAGTAACTGGGACAGGGGTGGAACTGAAGCTTTCTTT
.	TRBV5-1	.	TRBJ1-2	CASSLSSNYGYTF	TGTGCCAGCAGCTTATCATCTAACTATGGCTACACCTTC
.	TRBV21-1	.	TRBJ1-1	CASSTRGGGNTEAFF	TGTGCCAGCAGCACCCGGGGAGGCGGTAACACTGAAGCTTTCTTT
few	TRBV3-1	.	TRBJ2-5	CASSQGGATYQETQYF	TGTGCCAGCAGCCAAGGGGGCGCAACCTATCAAGAGACCCAGTACTTC
.	TRBV6-5	.	TRBJ1-6	CASSYEQPGGSYNSPLHF	TGTGCCAGCAGTTACGAACAGCCAGGAGGTTCCTATAATTCACCCCTCCACTTT
few	TRBV27	.	TRBJ2-3	CASSLQGNTQYF	TGTGCCAGCAGCTTACAAGGGAATACGCAGTATTTT
.	TRBV7-2	TRBD1	TRBJ1-1	CASSFYTGQGNTEAFF	TGTGCCAGCAGCTTCTATACTGGACAGGGGAACACTGAAGCTTTCTTT
once	TRBV12-3/TRBV12-4	.	TRBJ2-1	CASSPQGSILGNEQFF	TGTGCCAGCAGTCCCCAGGGAAGCATCCTTGGCAATGAGCAGTTCTTC
few	TRBV12-3/TRBV12-4	TRBD1	TRBJ2-7	CASSPRGFSYEQYF	TGTGCCAGCAGTCCCAGGGGGTTCTCCTACGAGCAGTACTTC
.	TRBV12-5	.	TRBJ1-2	CASVRDGYTF	TGTGCTAGTGTCCGGGATGGCTACACCTTC
.	TRBV25-1	.	TRBJ2-7	CASSEWRFGDEQYF	TGTGCCAGCAGTGAATGGCGGTTCGGAGACGAGCAGTACTTC
few	TRBV4-2	TRBD2	TRBJ2-3	CASSQVLAGTTDTQYF	TGTGCCAGCAGCCAAGTGCTAGCGGGGACCACAGATACGCAGTATTTT
few	TRBV7-2	.	TRBJ1-4	CASSSSAGVINEKLFF	TGTGCCAGCAGCTCCTCAGCAGGGGTGATTAATGAAAAACTGTTTTTT
.	TRBV7-2	.	TRBJ2-7	CASSLVSTDGNEQYF	TGTGCCAGCAGCTTAGTATCCACTGACGGTAACGAGCAGTACTTC
few	TRBV12-3/TRBV12-4	.	TRBJ1-2	CASSPFLGSGYTF	TGTGCCAGCAGTCCCTTCCTAGGGAGCGGCTACACCTTC